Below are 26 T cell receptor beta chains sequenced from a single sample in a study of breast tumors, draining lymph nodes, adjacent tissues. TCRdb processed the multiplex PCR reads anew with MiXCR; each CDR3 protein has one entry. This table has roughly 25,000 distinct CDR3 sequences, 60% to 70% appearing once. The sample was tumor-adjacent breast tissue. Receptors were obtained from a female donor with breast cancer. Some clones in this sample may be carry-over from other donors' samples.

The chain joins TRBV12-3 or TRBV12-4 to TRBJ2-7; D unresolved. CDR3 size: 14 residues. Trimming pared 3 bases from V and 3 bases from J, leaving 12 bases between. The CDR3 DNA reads TGTGCCAGCAGTTTCGGGCAGTCTCTCTACGAGCAGTACTTC. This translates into CASSFGQSLYEQYF.

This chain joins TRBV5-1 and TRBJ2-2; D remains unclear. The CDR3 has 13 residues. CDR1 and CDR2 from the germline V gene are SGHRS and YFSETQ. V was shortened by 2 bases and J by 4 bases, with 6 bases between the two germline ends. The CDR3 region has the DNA TGCGCCAGCAGCTTATACAGCACCGGGGAGCTGTTTTTT. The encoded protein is CASSLYSTGELFF.

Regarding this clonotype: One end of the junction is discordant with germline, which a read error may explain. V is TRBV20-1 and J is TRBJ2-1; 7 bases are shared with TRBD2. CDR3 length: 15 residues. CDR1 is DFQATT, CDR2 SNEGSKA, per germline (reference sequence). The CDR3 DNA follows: TGCAGTGCTGGAGAATGGCCGGGAGGAAACAATGAGCAGTTCTTC. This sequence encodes CSAGEWPGGNNEQFF.

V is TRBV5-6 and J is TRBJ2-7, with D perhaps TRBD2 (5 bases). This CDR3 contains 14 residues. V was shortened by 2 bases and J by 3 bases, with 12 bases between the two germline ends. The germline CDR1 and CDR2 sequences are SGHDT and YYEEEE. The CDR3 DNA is TGTGCCAGCAGCTTTCGACTAAAGTACTACGAGCAGTACTTC. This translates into CASSFRLKYYEQYF.

The CDR3 sequence: CASSQDTEQFF. CDR3 coding DNA: TGTGCCAGCAGCCAAGATACTGAGCAGTTCTTC. The chain is built from TRBV3-1 and TRBJ2-1; D call uncertain. V lost 0 bases and J lost 9, with 3 bases in between. The length of the CDR3 is 11 residues. Germline V gives CDR1 LGHDT, CDR2 YNNKEL (reference sequence).

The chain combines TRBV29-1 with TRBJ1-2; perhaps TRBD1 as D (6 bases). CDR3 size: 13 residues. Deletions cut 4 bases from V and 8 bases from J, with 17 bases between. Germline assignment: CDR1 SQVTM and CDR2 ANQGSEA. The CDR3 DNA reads TGCAGCGTTGTGGGGCACAGGGTTGAGGGCTACACCTTC. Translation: CSVVGHRVEGYTF.

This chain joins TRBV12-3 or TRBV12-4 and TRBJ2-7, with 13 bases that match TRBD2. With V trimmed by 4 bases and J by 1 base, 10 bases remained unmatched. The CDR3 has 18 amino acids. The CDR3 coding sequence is TGTGCCAGCAGTTCCATCGGACTAGCGGGAGTCAGATCCTACGAGCAGTACTTC. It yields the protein CASSSIGLAGVRSYEQYF.

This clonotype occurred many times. The CDR3 protein is CASSSTGGPNEKLFF. CDR3 in DNA: TGTGCCAGCAGCTCGACAGGTGGCCCTAATGAAAAACTGTTTTTT. This chain joins TRBV11-1 and TRBJ1-4, with TRBD1 as a possible D gene (6 bases). This CDR3 is 15 amino acids long. Deletions cut 4 bases from V and 3 bases from J, with 12 bases between. Per germline, CDR1 SGHAT and CDR2 FQDESV (reference sequence).

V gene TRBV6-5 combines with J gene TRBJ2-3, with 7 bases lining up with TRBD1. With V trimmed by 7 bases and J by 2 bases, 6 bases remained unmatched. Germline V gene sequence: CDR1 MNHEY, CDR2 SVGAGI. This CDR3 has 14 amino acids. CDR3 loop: CASTSGTATDTQYF. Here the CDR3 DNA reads TGTGCCAGCACCAGTGGGACAGCCACAGATACGCAGTATTTT.

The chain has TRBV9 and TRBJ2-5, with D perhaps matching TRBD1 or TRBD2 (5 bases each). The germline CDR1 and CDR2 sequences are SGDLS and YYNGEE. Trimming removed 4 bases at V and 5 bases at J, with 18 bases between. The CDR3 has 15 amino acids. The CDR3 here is CASSSGRGVGETQYF. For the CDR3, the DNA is TGTGCCAGCAGCTCAGGCCGAGGGGTGGGTGAGACCCAGTACTTC.

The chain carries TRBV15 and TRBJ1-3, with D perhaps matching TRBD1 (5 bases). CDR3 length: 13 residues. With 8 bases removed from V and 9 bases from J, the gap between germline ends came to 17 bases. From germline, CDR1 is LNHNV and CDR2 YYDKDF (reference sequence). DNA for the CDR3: TGTGCCACCGGCAAGCGCCAGGGCGGCACCATATATTTT. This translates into CATGKRQGGTIYF.

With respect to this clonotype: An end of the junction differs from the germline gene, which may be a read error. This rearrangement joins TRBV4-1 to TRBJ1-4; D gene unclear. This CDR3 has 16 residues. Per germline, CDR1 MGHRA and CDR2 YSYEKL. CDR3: CSSSKGLGGFGEKLFF. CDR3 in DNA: TGCTCCAGCAGTAAGGGTTTAGGAGGGTTTGGTGAAAAACTGTTTTTT.

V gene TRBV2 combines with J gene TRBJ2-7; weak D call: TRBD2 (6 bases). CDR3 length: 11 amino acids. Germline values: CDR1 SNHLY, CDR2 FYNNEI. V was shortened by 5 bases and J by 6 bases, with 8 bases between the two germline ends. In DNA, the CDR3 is TGTGCCAGCAGTTGGACTATCGAGCAGTACTTC. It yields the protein CASSWTIEQYF.

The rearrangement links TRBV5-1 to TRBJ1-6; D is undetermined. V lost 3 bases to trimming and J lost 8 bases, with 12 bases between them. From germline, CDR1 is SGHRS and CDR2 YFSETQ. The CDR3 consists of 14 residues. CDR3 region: CASSSGIRDSPLHF. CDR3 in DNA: TGCGCCAGCAGCTCGGGAATTCGCGATTCACCCCTCCACTTT.

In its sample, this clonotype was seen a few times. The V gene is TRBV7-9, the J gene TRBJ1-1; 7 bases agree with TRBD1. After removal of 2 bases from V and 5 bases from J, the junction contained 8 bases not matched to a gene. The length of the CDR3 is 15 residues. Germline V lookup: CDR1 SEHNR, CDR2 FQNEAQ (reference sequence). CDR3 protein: CASSLSGGGQTEAFF. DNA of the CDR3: TGTGCCAGCAGCTTATCAGGGGGAGGTCAAACTGAAGCTTTCTTT.

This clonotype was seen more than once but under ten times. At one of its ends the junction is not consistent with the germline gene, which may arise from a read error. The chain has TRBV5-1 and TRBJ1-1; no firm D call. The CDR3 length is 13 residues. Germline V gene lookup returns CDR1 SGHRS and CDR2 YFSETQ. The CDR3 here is CASTLGMNTEAFF. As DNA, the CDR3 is TGCGCCAGCACCTTGGGCATGAACACTGAAGCTTTCTTT.

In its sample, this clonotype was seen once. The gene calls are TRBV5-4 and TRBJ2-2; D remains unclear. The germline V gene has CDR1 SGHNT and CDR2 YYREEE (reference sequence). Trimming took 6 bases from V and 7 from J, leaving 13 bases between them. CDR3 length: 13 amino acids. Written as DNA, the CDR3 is TGTGCCAGCACCCATGGCGAGGACGGGGAGCTGTTTTTT. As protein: CASTHGEDGELFF.

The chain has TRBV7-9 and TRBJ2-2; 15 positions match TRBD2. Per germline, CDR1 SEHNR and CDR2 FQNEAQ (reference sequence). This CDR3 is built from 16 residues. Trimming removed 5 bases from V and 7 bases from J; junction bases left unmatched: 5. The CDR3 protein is CASSMGLAGGGGELFF. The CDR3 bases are TGTGCCAGCAGCATGGGACTAGCGGGAGGCGGCGGGGAGCTGTTTTTT.

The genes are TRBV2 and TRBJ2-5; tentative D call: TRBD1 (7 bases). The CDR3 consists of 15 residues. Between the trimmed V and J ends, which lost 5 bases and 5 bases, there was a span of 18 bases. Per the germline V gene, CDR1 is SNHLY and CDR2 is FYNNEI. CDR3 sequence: CASSPRLGGGETQYF. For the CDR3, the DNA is TGTGCCAGCAGTCCTAGACTAGGGGGCGGGGAGACCCAGTACTTC.

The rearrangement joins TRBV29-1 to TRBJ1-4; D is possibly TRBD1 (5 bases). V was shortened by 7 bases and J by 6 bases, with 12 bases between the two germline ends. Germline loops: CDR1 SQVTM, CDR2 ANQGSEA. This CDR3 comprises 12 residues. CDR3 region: CSAAGTDEKLFF. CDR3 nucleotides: TGCAGCGCCGCAGGGACGGATGAAAAACTGTTTTTT.

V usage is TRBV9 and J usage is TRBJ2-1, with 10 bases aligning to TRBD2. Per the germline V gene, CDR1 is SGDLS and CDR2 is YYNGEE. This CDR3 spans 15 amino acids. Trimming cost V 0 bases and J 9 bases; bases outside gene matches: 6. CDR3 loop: CASSVGAGGPSEQFF. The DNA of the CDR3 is TGTGCCAGCAGCGTAGGAGCGGGAGGGCCTAGTGAGCAGTTCTTC.

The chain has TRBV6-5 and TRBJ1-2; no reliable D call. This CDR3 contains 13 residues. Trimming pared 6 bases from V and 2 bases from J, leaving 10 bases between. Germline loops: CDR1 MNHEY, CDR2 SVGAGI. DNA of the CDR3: TGTGCCAGCAGGAAGGATTCAAACTATGGCTACACCTTC. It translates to CASRKDSNYGYTF.

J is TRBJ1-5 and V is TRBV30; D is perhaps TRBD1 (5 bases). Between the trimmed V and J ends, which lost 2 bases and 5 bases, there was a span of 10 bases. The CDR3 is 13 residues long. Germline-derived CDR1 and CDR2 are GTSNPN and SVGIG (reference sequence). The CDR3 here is CAWSTGGDQPQHF. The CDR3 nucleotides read TGTGCCTGGAGTACCGGGGGGGATCAGCCCCAGCATTTT. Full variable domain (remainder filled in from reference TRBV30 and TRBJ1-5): SQTIHQWPATLVQPVGSPLSLECTVEGTSNPNLYWYRQAAGRGLQLLFYSVGIGQISSEVPQNLSASRPQDRQFILSSKKLLLSDSGFYLCAWSTGGDQPQHFGDGTRLSIL.

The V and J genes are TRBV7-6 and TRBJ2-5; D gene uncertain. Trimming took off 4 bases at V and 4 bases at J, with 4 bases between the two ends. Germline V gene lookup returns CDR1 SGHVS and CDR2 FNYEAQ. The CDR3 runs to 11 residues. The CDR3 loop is CASSYRETQYF. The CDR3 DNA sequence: TGTGCCAGCAGCTACCGAGAGACCCAGTACTTC. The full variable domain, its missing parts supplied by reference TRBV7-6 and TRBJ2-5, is GAGVSQSPRYKVTKRGQDVALRCDPISGHVSLYWYRQALGQGPEFLTYFNYEAQQDKSGLPNDRFSAERPEGSISTLTIQRTEQRDSAMYRCASSYRETQYFGPGTRLLVL.

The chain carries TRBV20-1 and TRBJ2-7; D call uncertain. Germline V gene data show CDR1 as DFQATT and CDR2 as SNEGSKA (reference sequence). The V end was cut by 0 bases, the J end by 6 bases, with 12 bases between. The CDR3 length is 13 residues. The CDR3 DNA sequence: TGCAGTGCTAGAGATGACTTACTGGGCGAGCAGTACTTC. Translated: CSARDDLLGEQYF.

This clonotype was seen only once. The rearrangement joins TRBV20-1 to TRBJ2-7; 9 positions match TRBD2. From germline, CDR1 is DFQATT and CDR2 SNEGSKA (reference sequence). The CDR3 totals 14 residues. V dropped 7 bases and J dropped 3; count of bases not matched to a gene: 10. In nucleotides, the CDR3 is TGCAGTGTCCTGGGGCGGGAGGGCCTCTACGAGCAGTACTTC. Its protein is CSVLGREGLYEQYF.